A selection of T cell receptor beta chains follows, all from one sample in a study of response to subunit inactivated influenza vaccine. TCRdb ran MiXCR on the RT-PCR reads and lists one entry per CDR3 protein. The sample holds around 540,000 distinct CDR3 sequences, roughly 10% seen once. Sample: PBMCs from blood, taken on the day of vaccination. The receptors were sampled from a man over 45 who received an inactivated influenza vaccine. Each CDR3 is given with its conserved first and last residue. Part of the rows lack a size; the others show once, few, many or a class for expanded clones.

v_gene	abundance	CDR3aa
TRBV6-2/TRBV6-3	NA	CASSYSKSGTGGFYEQYF
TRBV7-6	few	CASSLVAGGPKELFF
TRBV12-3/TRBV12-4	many	CASSSGTSGSLGQFF
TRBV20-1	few	CSARTGGSSFAEAFF
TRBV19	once	CASSIPLEVPQFF
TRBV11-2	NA	CASSFPGTSGRTHTQHF
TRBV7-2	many	CASSGRTGGIDEQYF
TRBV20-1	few	CSARRQGYYNSPLHF
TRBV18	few	CASSATGSIYEQYF
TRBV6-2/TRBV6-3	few	CASSFQTILGELFF
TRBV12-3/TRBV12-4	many	CASSLSRLAGNEQFF
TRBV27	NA	CASKRGSTEAFF
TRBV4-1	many	CASSQVKTGGRNTEAFF